Given below is one T cell receptor (beta chain) in context. Seattle researchers signed up patients amid active infection and tracked them longitudinally. Per the original methods: Using reference gene primer amplification, nucleated cell counts were estimated. Repertoires were generated with immunoSEQ multiplex PCR, while TCRdb's copy carries only in-frame clones and drops some. D and trimming come from the DNA, and the V and J calls and clone size come from that table. The repertoire includes about 68,000 clones, roughly 90% of them detected once, and just under 7.5% sits in the top ten. The data derive from a study of blood T cell repertoires in COVID-19. About the research overall: Sites across the United States, Italy and Spain contributed samples from acute and convalescent COVID-19. T cells, B-cell-depleted T cells, or PBMCs supplied cDNA or gDNA.

Trimming removed 8 bases at V and 4 bases at J, with 15 bases between. Per the germline V gene, CDR1 is MNHEY and CDR2 is SVGAGI. This CDR3 has 15 amino acids. Sequenced material: peripheral blood. The V gene is TRBV6-5, the J gene TRBJ1-6; D is unclear. The clonotype was recovered from a man in his forties or fifties with COVID-19, enrolled during active disease. The CDR3 loop is CASHGDSSYNSPLHF. Written as DNA, the CDR3 is TGTGCCAGCCACGGCGACTCCTCTTATAATTCACCCCTCCACTTT.